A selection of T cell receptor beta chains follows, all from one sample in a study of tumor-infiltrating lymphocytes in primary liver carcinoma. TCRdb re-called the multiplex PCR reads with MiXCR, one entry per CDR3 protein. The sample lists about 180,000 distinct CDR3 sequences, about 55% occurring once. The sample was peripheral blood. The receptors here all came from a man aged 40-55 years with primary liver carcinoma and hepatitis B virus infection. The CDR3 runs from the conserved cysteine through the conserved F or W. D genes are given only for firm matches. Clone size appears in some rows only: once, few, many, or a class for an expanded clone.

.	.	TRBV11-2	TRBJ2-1	CASSEASMDYQPYNEQFF	TGTGCCAGCAGCGAAGCTTCAATGGACTACCAGCCCTACAATGAGCAGTTCTTC
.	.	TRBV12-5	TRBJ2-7	CASGLDRDEQYF	TGTGCTAGTGGTTTGGATCGGGACGAGCAGTACTTC
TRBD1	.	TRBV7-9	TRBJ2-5	CAGSFALITPGQGALKTQYF	TGTGCCGGCAGCTTCGCGCTCATCACACCGGGACAGGGGGCTTTAAAGACCCAGTACTTC
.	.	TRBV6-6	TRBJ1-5	CASSYGGRISNQPQHF	TGTGCCAGCAGTTACGGGGGGCGAATAAGCAATCAGCCCCAGCATTTT
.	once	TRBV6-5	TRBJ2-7	CVSSYSSSRSSSYEQYF	TGTGTCAGCAGTTACTCGAGTAGCAGAAGTTCGAGTTACGAGCAGTACTTC
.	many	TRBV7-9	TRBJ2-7	CASTWGENYEQYF	TGTGCCAGCACCTGGGGGGAGAACTACGAGCAGTACTTC
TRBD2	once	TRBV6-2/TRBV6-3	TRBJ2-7	CASTRGLAGYEHYF	TGTGCCAGCACCAGGGGACTAGCGGGTTACGAGCACTACTTC
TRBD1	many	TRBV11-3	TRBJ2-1	CASSLRQGFYNEQFF	TGTGCCAGCAGCCTACGACAGGGGTTTTACAATGAGCAGTTCTTC
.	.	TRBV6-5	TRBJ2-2	CASSYTGTKDTGELFF	TGTGCCAGCAGTTACACTGGGACAAAGGACACCGGGGAGCTGTTTTTT
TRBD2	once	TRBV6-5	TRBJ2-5	CASSSPRLAGVRETQYF	TGTGCCAGCAGTTCCCCGAGACTAGCGGGAGTTCGAGAGACCCAGTACTTC
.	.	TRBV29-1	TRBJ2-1	CSVEGGGWAGGRSNERFF	TGCAGCGTTGAAGGGGGGGGTTGGGCAGGGGGCCGTTCCAATGAGCGGTTCTTT
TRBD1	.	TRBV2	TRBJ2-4	CASTPRDSQNIQYF	TGTGCCAGCACCCCCCGGGACAGTCAAAACATTCAGTACTTC
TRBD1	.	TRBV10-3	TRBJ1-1	CAISESTLVGTGEWRVGTEAFF	TGTGCCATCAGTGAGTCGACTCTGGTTGGGACAGGGGAGTGGAGAGTGGGCACTGAAGCTTTCTTT
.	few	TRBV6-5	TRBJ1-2	CASSRTGNGDYGYTF	TGTGCCAGCAGTCGAACAGGGAATGGCGACTATGGCTACACCTTC
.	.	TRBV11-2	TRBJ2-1	CAGSLGGPYNEQFF	TGTGCCGGTAGCTTGGGGGGCCCCTACAATGAGCAGTTCTTC
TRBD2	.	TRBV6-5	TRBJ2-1	CASSYNPLAGGNEQLF	TGTGCCAGCAGTTATAATCCGCTAGCGGGAGGCAATGAGCAGCTCTTC
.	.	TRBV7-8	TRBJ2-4	CASSYRGGTQNIQYF	TGTGCCAGCAGCTACCGAGGCGGGACGCAAAACATTCAGTACTTC
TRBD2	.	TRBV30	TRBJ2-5	CANRGEDGETQYF	TGTGCCAACCGGGGGGAAGATGGAGAGACCCAGTACTTC
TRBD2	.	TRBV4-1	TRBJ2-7	CASSQGTSGGGFYEQYF	TGCGCCAGCAGCCAAGGGACTAGCGGGGGTGGATTCTACGAGCAGTACTTC
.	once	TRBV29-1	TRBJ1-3	CSVGQGAPGNTIYF	TGCAGCGTTGGGCAGGGAGCCCCTGGAAACACCATATATTTT
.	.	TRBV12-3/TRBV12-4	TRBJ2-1	CASSFLHEQLF	TGTGCCAGCAGTTTCCTCCATGAGCAGCTCTTC
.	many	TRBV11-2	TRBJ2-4	CASSLEGWGAKNIQYF	TGTGCCAGCAGCTTAGAGGGGTGGGGAGCCAAAAACATTCAGTACTTC
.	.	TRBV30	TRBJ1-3	CAWSVNLSGNTIYF	TGTGCCTGGAGTGTTAACCTCTCTGGAAACACCATATATTTT
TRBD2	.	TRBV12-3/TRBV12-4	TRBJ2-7	CASSLAGLAGAEQYF	TGTGCCAGCAGTTTAGCGGGACTAGCGGGAGCCGAGCAGTACTTC
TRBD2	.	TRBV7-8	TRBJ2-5	CASSQQLAGAETQYF	TGTGCCAGCAGCCAACAACTAGCGGGTGCGGAGACCCAGTACTTC
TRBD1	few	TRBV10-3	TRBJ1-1	CAISEGQGAPEAFF	TGTGCCATCAGTGAGGGCCAGGGGGCCCCTGAAGCTTTCTTT
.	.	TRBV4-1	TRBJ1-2	CASSQDRTDAYIYGYTF	TGTGCCAGCAGCCAAGATCGTACGGATGCTTACATCTATGGCTACACCTTC
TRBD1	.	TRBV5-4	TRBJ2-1	CASSTGQGSSYNEQFF	TGTGCCAGCAGCACGGGACAGGGAAGCTCCTACAATGAGCAGTTCTTC
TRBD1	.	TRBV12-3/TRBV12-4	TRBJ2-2	CASSLVRTGWSGELFF	TGTGCCAGCAGTTTAGTACGGACAGGATGGTCCGGGGAGCTGTTTTTT
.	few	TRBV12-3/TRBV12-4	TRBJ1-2	CASSFGANYGYTF	TGTGCCAGCAGTTTCGGTGCTAACTATGGCTACACCTTC
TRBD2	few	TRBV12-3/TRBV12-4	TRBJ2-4	CASSPTTSDIQYF	TGTGCCAGCAGTCCGACTACTAGCGACATTCAGTACTTC
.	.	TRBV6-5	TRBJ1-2	CASSYSILGTGSNGYTF	TGTGCCAGCAGTTACTCGATTCTGGGAACAGGTTCCAATGGCTACACCTTC
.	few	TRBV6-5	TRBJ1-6	CASSYSSQYNSPLHF	TGTGCCAGCAGTTACAGCTCTCAGTATAATTCACCCCTCCACTTT
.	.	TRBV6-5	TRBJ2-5	CATSYRVQETQYF	TGTGCCACCAGTTACAGGGTCCAAGAGACCCAGTACTTC
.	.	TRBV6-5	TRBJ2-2	CASGAGIGIGRLFF	TGTGCCAGTGGAGCAGGGATCGGGATCGGGAGGCTGTTTTTT
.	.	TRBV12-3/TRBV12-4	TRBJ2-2	CASRITWGGELFF	TGTGCCAGCAGAATAACCTGGGGCGGGGAGCTGTTTTTT
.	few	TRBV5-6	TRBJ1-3	CASGRLSGNTIYF	TGTGCCTCCGGGAGGCTCTCTGGAAACACCATATATTTT
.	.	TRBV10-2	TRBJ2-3	CASRDLRSGTDTQYF	TGCGCCAGCAGGGACCTTAGATCTGGCACAGATACGCAGTATTTT
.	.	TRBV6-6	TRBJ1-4	CASSIGATNEKLFF	TGTGCCAGCAGCATCGGGGCAACTAATGAAAAACTGTTTTTT
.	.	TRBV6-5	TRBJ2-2	CASSYSPPGGAGNTGELFF	TGTGCCAGCAGTTACTCTCCCCCCGGGGGCGCAGGGAACACCGGGGAGCTGTTTTTT
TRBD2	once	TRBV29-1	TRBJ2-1	CSLGLAPPYNEQFF	TGCAGCCTTGGACTAGCCCCCCCTTACAATGAGCAGTTCTTC
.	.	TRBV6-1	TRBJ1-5	CASSELTASKPQHF	TGTGCCAGCAGTGAACTTACGGCCTCGAAGCCCCAGCATTTT
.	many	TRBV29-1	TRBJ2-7	CSAGVLGAYEQYF	TGCAGCGCCGGAGTCCTCGGCGCCTACGAGCAGTACTTC
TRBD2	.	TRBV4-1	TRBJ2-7	CASSRSGLACYEQYF	TGCGCCAGCAGCCGCTCGGGACTAGCGTGCTACGAGCAGTACTTC
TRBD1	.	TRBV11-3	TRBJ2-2	CTSSLGQVDTGELFF	TGTACCAGCAGTTTAGGACAGGTTGACACCGGGGAGCTGTTTTTT
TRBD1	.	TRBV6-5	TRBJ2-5	CASSYSARRWTGQETQYF	TGTGCCAGCAGTTACTCCGCCCGGCGGTGGACAGGGCAAGAGACCCAGTACTTC
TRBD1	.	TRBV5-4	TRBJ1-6	CASGPTGTAFSPLHF	TGTGCCAGCGGCCCAACCGGGACAGCGTTTTCACCCCTCCACTTT
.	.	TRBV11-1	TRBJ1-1	CANSSTSNTEAFF	TGTGCCAACAGCTCGACCTCGAACACTGAAGCTTTCTTT
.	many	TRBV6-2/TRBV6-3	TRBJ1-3	CASSWITLDRSSGNTIYF	TGTGCCAGCAGTTGGATTACCCTAGACAGGAGCTCTGGAAACACCATATATTTT
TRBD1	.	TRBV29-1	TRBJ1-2	CSVGGGQGSYGYTF	TGCAGCGTTGGGGGGGGACAGGGCAGCTATGGCTACACCTTC
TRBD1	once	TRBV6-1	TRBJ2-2	CASTPGTATGDLFF	TGTGCCAGCACCCCTGGGACAGCCACAGGGGATCTGTTTTTT
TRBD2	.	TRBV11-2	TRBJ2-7	CASSLDGVAGPYEQYF	TGTGCCAGCAGCTTAGATGGGGTAGCGGGGCCCTACGAGCAGTACTTC
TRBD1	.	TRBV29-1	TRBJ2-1	CSVDSGRTGDNNVQFF	TGCAGCGTTGATTCTGGACGAACAGGGGACAACAATGTGCAGTTCTTC
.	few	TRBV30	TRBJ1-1	CAWAGKGTEAFF	TGTGCCTGGGCAGGGAAGGGTACTGAAGCTTTCTTT
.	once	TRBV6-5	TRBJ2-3	CASSYSRVSGDTQYF	TGTGCCAGCAGTTACTCGAGGGTCTCCGGGGATACGCAGTATTTT
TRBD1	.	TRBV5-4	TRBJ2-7	CASSGTGGLSEQYF	TGTGCCAGCAGCGGGACAGGGGGCTTATCCGAGCAGTACTTC
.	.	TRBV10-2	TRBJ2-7	CASSERTLEEQYF	TGCGCCAGCAGTGAGCGGACACTAGAGGAGCAGTACTTC